This is a list of T cell receptor beta chains from one sample in a study of cytomegalovirus exposure and HLA in healthy donors. Profiled with immunoSEQ multiplex PCR; TCRdb holds only in-frame clones, not every one. Among approximately 110,000 clones listed, approximately 94% were seen once. Sequencing was performed on PBMCs. Receptors were obtained from a woman aged 18-29 years in good health and CMV-seronegative. Both conserved end residues are part of each CDR3. Part of the rows lack a size; the others show once, few, many or a class for expanded clones.

clone_size	v_call	cdr3_length	cdr3_aa
.	TRBV9	13	CASSVVEFSEQYF
.	TRBV7-2	13	CASSYLFGGELFF
once	TRBV28	14	CASRTGQRTYGYTF
.	TRBV6-4	16	CASSPEPSGGANVLTF
.	TRBV14	13	CASSQRYSNTQYF
.	TRBV7-9	13	CASVPAGRDTQYF
.	TRBV25-1	12	CASRQYQETQYF
.	TRBV5-4	16	CASSPSMIRGKTEAFF
.	TRBV2	11	CASSGYYEQYF
.	TRBV6-5	13	CASSTRTGLEAFF
.	TRBV2	15	CASTPLEARNSPLHF
.	TRBV6-1	13	CASSRAENQPQHF
.	TRBV29-1	13	CSVDNREGETQYF
.	TRBV6-5	14	CASSHQVSSYEQYF
.	TRBV27	15	CASSLNPLRTDTQYF
.	TRBV11-2	14	CASKTSAKDGELFF
.	TRBV28	14	CASTTRQGLTEAFF
.	TRBV19	14	CASTGRANTGELFF
.	TRBV5-5	15	CASRVADSRLGEQYF
.	TRBV9	17	CASSARSVWEGRGEQFF